This is a list of T cell receptor beta chains from one sample in a study of beta chain features in type 1 diabetes. The data were produced by immunoSEQ multiplex PCR, yet TCRdb's version contains in-frame clones alone and is incomplete. The sample has 640,000 or so clones, about an eighth seen once. Sequenced sample: naive CD4+ T cells from blood. These receptors all stem from a man aged 18 to 29 with type 1 diabetes. Both conserved end residues are part of each CDR3. The D gene is left open where the match is weak. Clone size is shown for a subset of rows, as once, few, many or a class of expanded clone.

. | TRBJ2-7 | TRBV18 | 14 | . | TGTGCCAGCTCACGGGGGGTGGTTCCCTACGAGCAGTACTTC | CASSRGVVPYEQYF
once | TRBJ1-2 | TRBV4-1 | 17 | TRBD1 | TGCGCCAGCAGCCAGGGGCCGGGACAGGGGACGGGCTATGGCTACACCTTC | CASSQGPGQGTGYGYTF
. | TRBJ2-2 | TRBV11-3 | 13 | . | TGTGCCAGCAGCTTCGCTGACACCGGGGAGCTGTTTTTT | CASSFADTGELFF
few | TRBJ1-6 | TRBV30 | 14 | . | TGTGCCTGGAGTGTGGGTTTCGGGGATTCACCCCTCCACTTT | CAWSVGFGDSPLHF
few | TRBJ2-7 | TRBV7-6 | 15 | . | TGTGCCAGCAGCTCCCTCCAGGTTAGCTCCTACGAGCAGTACTTC | CASSSLQVSSYEQYF
few | TRBJ1-4 | TRBV29-1 | 12 | TRBD1 | TGCAGCGTTTGGACAGGGGGGGAAAAACTGTTTTTT | CSVWTGGEKLFF
few | TRBJ2-1 | TRBV15 | 14 | . | TGTGCCACCAGCAGAGGAAGGGGGGACAATGAGCAGTTCTTC | CATSRGRGDNEQFF
few | TRBJ1-2 | TRBV28 | 16 | TRBD1 | TGTGCCAGCAGTTCCCCAGGGACAGGGGGAGACTATGGCTACACCTTC | CASSSPGTGGDYGYTF
few | TRBJ1-2 | TRBV4-2 | 14 | . | TGTGCCAGCAGCCAAGATTCAGGGAACTATGGCTACACCTTC | CASSQDSGNYGYTF
. | TRBJ2-3 | TRBV9 | 15 | . | TGTGCCAGCAGCGTAGGAGGGGTTTCCACAGATACGCAGTATTTT | CASSVGGVSTDTQYF
. | TRBJ2-7 | TRBV4-1 | 16 | TRBD2 | TGCGCCAGCAGCCAAGACCTACTAGCGGGGGCCGTCGAGCAGTACTTC | CASSQDLLAGAVEQYF
. | TRBJ2-7 | TRBV5-1 | 14 | . | TGCGCCAGCAGCGGAAACAGGGACACCTACGAGCAGTACTTC | CASSGNRDTYEQYF
. | TRBJ2-5 | TRBV7-2 | 14 | TRBD1 | TGTGCCAGCAGCTCAACAGGGGGCATCGAGACCCAGTACTTC | CASSSTGGIETQYF
few | TRBJ1-2 | TRBV7-2 | 14 | TRBD1 | TGTGCCAGCAGCCGCGGGGACAGAGCGGGTGGCTACACCTTC | CASSRGDRAGGYTF
few | TRBJ1-3 | TRBV7-9 | 14 | TRBD1 | TGTGCCAGCAGGACAGGGGCTTCTGGAAACACCATATATTTT | CASRTGASGNTIYF
. | TRBJ2-7 | TRBV5-4 | 11 | . | TGTGCCAGCAGCTCTTCTTACGAGCAGTACTTC | CASSSSYEQYF
. | TRBJ1-2 | TRBV19 | 13 | . | TGTGCCAGTAGTATAGGGACGCCCGCGGGCTACACCTTC | CASSIGTPAGYTF
few | TRBJ1-5 | TRBV7-2 | 15 | . | TGTGCCAGCAGCTTAGGCCAGGGCTCCAATCAGCCCCAGCATTTT | CASSLGQGSNQPQHF
. | TRBJ2-5 | TRBV7-3 | 14 | TRBD2 | TGTGCCAGCAGCGCTTCGGGACTACAAGAGACCCAGTACTTC | CASSASGLQETQYF
once | TRBJ1-5 | TRBV6-5 | 14 | . | TGTGCCAGCAGCCCGCGGGGGAGCAATCAGCCCCAGCATTTT | CASSPRGSNQPQHF
. | TRBJ2-7 | TRBV4-1 | 16 | TRBD2 | TGCGCCAGCAGCCAAGTTCGGGGGGACCCGGACGGGGAGCAGTACTTC | CASSQVRGDPDGEQYF
few | TRBJ1-4 | TRBV5-1 | 17 | . | TGCGCCAGCAGCTTGGATCCCGGGACGGTTTCTAATGAAAAACTGTTTTTT | CASSLDPGTVSNEKLFF
few | TRBJ2-1 | TRBV29-1 | 11 | TRBD1 | TGCAGCGGGGACAGGGACAATGAGCAGTTCTTC | CSGDRDNEQFF
. | TRBJ2-2 | TRBV7-7 | 16 | . | TGTGCTAGCAGCTTAAGTAGTAGCTCGGACACCGGGGAGCTGTTTTTT | CASSLSSSSDTGELFF
. | TRBJ1-2 | TRBV18 | 14 | . | TGTGCCAGCTCGGGGGGAGTTACGAGACGTGGCTACACCTTC | CASSGGVTRRGYTF
. | TRBJ2-1 | TRBV12-5 | 17 | TRBD1 | TGTGCTAGTGGTTTGCCGCCGGGACAGGGGGGATACAATGAGCAGTTCTTC | CASGLPPGQGGYNEQFF
. | TRBJ2-2 | TRBV5-4 | 15 | . | TGTGCCAGCAGCTTGACGACAGCGAACACCGGGGAGCTGTTTTTT | CASSLTTANTGELFF
. | TRBJ2-3 | TRBV30 | 12 | . | TGTGCCTGGGGGACACCGGCGGATACGCAGTATTTT | CAWGTPADTQYF
. | TRBJ2-5 | TRBV18 | 12 | . | TGTGCCAGCTCACCATCAAGGGAGACCCAGTACTTC | CASSPSRETQYF
few | TRBJ1-1 | TRBV19 | 12 | . | TGTGCCAGTAGTATAGTGGGGAGTGAAGCTTTCTTT | CASSIVGSEAFF
. | TRBJ1-4 | TRBV27 | 13 | . | TGTGCCAGCAGTCGGCAATATAATGAAAAACTGTTTTTT | CASSRQYNEKLFF
. | TRBJ2-5 | TRBV5-1 | 17 | TRBD1 | TGCGCCAGCAGCTTCTCCTCCGGGACAGGGGCACCAGGGACCCAGTACTTC | CASSFSSGTGAPGTQYF
. | TRBJ2-7 | TRBV30 | 12 | . | TGTGCCTGGAAGCAGGGGGGGAACGAGCAGTACTTC | CAWKQGGNEQYF
few | TRBJ2-5 | TRBV7-8 | 18 | TRBD1 | TGTGCCAGCAGCGACGCCACCGGATACAGGGGGCTACAAGAGACCCAGTACTTC | CASSDATGYRGLQETQYF
. | TRBJ2-7 | TRBV7-9 | 13 | TRBD1 | TGTGCCAGCAGCTCAACGACAGGGGCCGAGCAGTACTTC | CASSSTTGAEQYF
few | TRBJ1-1 | TRBV5-1 | 13 | . | TGCGCCAGCAGCCAGGGACGCGACACTGAAGCTTTCTTT | CASSQGRDTEAFF
few | TRBJ1-1 | TRBV7-2 | 13 | . | TGTGCCAGCAGCCTACAGGGAGGCACTGAAGCTTTCTTT | CASSLQGGTEAFF
few | TRBJ1-1 | TRBV20-1 | 11 | . | TGCAGTGCTAAGGAGAACACTGAAGCTTTCTTT | CSAKENTEAFF
. | TRBJ1-2 | TRBV4-1 | 15 | TRBD1 | TGCGCCAGCAGCCAAGAAGGGACAGGGGGTGGTGGCTACACCTTC | CASSQEGTGGGGYTF
few | TRBJ1-4 | TRBV27 | 12 | . | TGTGCCAGCAGCCATAGAGGAGAAAAACTGTTTTTT | CASSHRGEKLFF
. | TRBJ1-1 | TRBV18 | 11 | . | TGTGCCAGCTCCAATAACACTGAAGCTTTCTTT | CASSNNTEAFF
. | TRBJ2-7 | TRBV5-6 | 12 | . | TGTGCCAGCAGCCGGAGCCCCTACGAGCAGTACTTC | CASSRSPYEQYF
. | TRBJ2-7 | TRBV6-6 | 13 | . | TGTGCCAGCAGTTATGGAGGTCCCTACGAGCAGTACTTC | CASSYGGPYEQYF
. | TRBJ2-1 | TRBV18 | 12 | . | TGTGCCAGCTCACCAGAGATCAATGAGCAGTTCTTC | CASSPEINEQFF
. | TRBJ2-7 | TRBV7-3 | 14 | TRBD1 | TGTGCCAGCAGCTCGGGACAGGGGGCCAACGAGCAGTACTTC | CASSSGQGANEQYF
. | TRBJ2-7 | TRBV10-3 | 14 | . | TGTGCCATCAGTGTCCGGGAACTTTCCTACGAGCAGTACTTC | CAISVRELSYEQYF
. | TRBJ2-6 | TRBV9 | 18 | . | TGTGCCAGCAGTCCTACCCCGGCAGGACCCTTCGGGGCCAACGTCCTGACTTTC | CASSPTPAGPFGANVLTF
. | TRBJ2-3 | TRBV5-4 | 18 | . | TGTGCCAGCACCCCCGGAGGGACGGCACCCGTCCGCACAGATACGCAGTATTTT | CASTPGGTAPVRTDTQYF
. | TRBJ2-5 | TRBV7-3 | 13 | TRBD2 | TGTGCCAGCCGACTAGCGGCTGGGGAGACCCAGTACTTC | CASRLAAGETQYF
. | TRBJ2-3 | TRBV13 | 18 | TRBD2 | TGTGCCAGCAGCTTATTCCAGGGCCTAGCGGCTAGCACAGATACGCAGTATTTT | CASSLFQGLAASTDTQYF
. | TRBJ2-6 | TRBV28 | 16 | TRBD1 | TGTGCCAGTCGGACAGGGGGATTTCATGGGGCCAACGTCCTGACTTTC | CASRTGGFHGANVLTF
few | TRBJ2-5 | TRBV14 | 13 | . | TGTGCCAGCAGCCAGTACCGCATGGGGACCCAGTACTTC | CASSQYRMGTQYF
. | TRBJ1-1 | TRBV2 | 14 | . | TGTGCCAGCAGTGAAACGACACATAGCGCTGAAGCTTTCTTT | CASSETTHSAEAFF
few | TRBJ2-7 | TRBV5-4 | 15 | . | TGTGCCAGCAGCTTGGCCGGGGACCTCTCCTACGAGCAGTACTTC | CASSLAGDLSYEQYF
few | TRBJ1-1 | TRBV13 | 12 | TRBD1 | TGTGCCAGCAGCCAACAGGGGCCTGAAGCTTTCTTT | CASSQQGPEAFF